The 26 T cell receptor beta chains given below trace back to one sample, sequenced in a study of glioma-infiltrating T cells. Amplification of TCR alpha and beta CDR3 regions from RNA used iRepertoire nested multiplex PCR. TCRdb recomputed calls from the multiplex PCR reads with MiXCR, one row per CDR3 protein. The sample contains several thousand distinct CDR3 sequences, nearly 45% of which appear only once. Sequencing was performed on glioma tissue, nonneoplastic brain tissue, or PBMCs (not recorded which). Every receptor here comes from a human donor with low-grade glioma or glioblastoma, undergoing nonglioma brain surgery, or in good health (not recorded which).

V and J are TRBV28 and TRBJ2-7, with unresolved D. The length of the CDR3 is 14 residues. V was cut by 2 bases and J by 5 bases, with 13 bases left in between. Germline V lookup: CDR1 MDHEN, CDR2 SYDVKM. CDR3 in amino acids: CASSLAPMVDEQYF. The DNA of the CDR3 is TGTGCCAGCAGTTTAGCGCCCATGGTTGACGAGCAGTACTTC.

In this sample, this clonotype turned up many times. The chain carries TRBV12-3 or TRBV12-4 and TRBJ2-7; a possible D gene is TRBD2 (5 bases). Trimming removed 5 bases from V and 3 bases from J, with 14 bases in between. The CDR3 totals 14 residues. The CDR3 loop is CASSRTDANYEQYF. DNA for the CDR3: TGTGCCAGCAGTCGGACTGACGCCAACTACGAGCAGTACTTC.

This chain links TRBV27 with TRBJ2-7; D remains unclear. Germline lookup yields CDR1 MNHEY and CDR2 SMNVEV (reference sequence). The CDR3 has 14 residues. Trimming removed 5 bases at V and 6 bases at J, with 17 bases between. CDR3 loop: CASSPTMGRSEQYF. The DNA of the CDR3 is TGTGCCAGCAGTCCCACGATGGGTAGGTCCGAGCAGTACTTC.

This clonotype was observed a few times. V and J are TRBV5-1 and TRBJ2-1; D unresolved. CDR3 size: 12 residues. V gave up 0 bases and J gave up 9 bases, with 7 bases separating them. The germline V gene encodes CDR1 SGHRS and CDR2 YFSETQ. Here the CDR3 DNA reads TGCGCCAGCAGCTTGGGGGGAATTGAGCAGTTCTTC. Translating gives CASSLGGIEQFF.

The rearrangement joins TRBV27 to TRBJ1-1; D is uncertain. Trimming took 5 bases from V and 2 from J, leaving 9 bases between them. The CDR3 sequence is 13 residues long. Germline V gene data show CDR1 as MNHEY and CDR2 as SMNVEV (reference sequence). The CDR3 coding sequence is TGTGCCAGCAGTGCCACGGACAACACTGAAGCTTTCTTT. Its protein product is CASSATDNTEAFF.

The V and J genes are TRBV28 and TRBJ2-7; the D gene is possibly TRBD2 (5 bases). V was trimmed by 5 bases and J by 5 bases, leaving 10 bases between them. Germline V CDR1 and CDR2: MDHEN, SYDVKM. The CDR3 has 12 amino acids. The CDR3 loop is CASSGTGNEQYF. The CDR3 region has the DNA TGTGCCAGCAGTGGCACGGGGAACGAGCAGTACTTC.

Comments on this clonotype: At one end the junction does not follow the germline gene, possibly because of a read error. The V gene is TRBV24-1, the J gene TRBJ2-1, with D unresolved. Germline V gene lookup returns CDR1 KGHDR and CDR2 SFDVKD. The length of the CDR3 is 14 residues. The CDR3 sequence: CAISDLRRYNEQFF. CDR3 nucleotide sequence: TGTGCCATCAGTGATTTAAGGAGATACAATGAGCAGTTCTTC.

The chain employs TRBV2 and TRBJ2-1; D may be TRBD1 or TRBD2 (5 bases each). The CDR3 has 11 residues. V was trimmed by 11 bases and J by 6 bases, leaving 11 bases between them. CDR1 SNHLY and CDR2 FYNNEI come from the germline V gene. This CDR3 is CALSGSNEQFF. CDR3 in DNA: TGTGCCTTGTCAGGGAGCAATGAGCAGTTCTTC.

This clonotype counts as large. V usage is TRBV6-1 and J usage is TRBJ2-1, with D hard to call. CDR3 size: 14 residues. Trimming cost V 2 bases and J 4 bases, with 9 bases left between them. Germline V gene sequence: CDR1 MNHNS, CDR2 SASEGT. The CDR3 is CASSELRSYNEQFF. CDR3 nucleotides: TGTGCCAGCAGTGAACTTAGATCTTACAATGAGCAGTTCTTC.

This clonotype is deemed medium-sized. The chain joins TRBV28 to TRBJ1-1; D gene uncertain. The germline V gene encodes CDR1 MDHEN and CDR2 SYDVKM. Trimming removed 4 bases at V and 8 bases at J, with 8 bases between. CDR3 length: 11 residues. The CDR3 region has the DNA TGTGCCAGCAGTTCCACAACCGAAGCTTTCTTT. Translation: CASSSTTEAFF.

There are many counts of this clonotype. The chain carries TRBV11-2 and TRBJ2-7; the match to TRBD2 covers 8 bases. Germline V CDR1 and CDR2: SGHAT, FQNNGV. V trimming: 5 bases; J trimming: 3 bases; junction bases outside the gene matches: 6. The CDR3 has 14 residues. As DNA, the CDR3 is TGTGCCAGCAGCGCCAGCACTAGCGGCTACGAGCAGTACTTC. Amino acids: CASSASTSGYEQYF.

This clonotype is medium-sized (0.01 to 0.1%) in the sample. The chain uses TRBV7-8 and TRBJ2-1, with a possible D match to TRBD2 (5 bases). This CDR3 contains 15 residues. CDR1 SGHVS and CDR2 FQNEAQ come from the germline V gene. The ends were cut back, 5 bases at V and 10 bases at J, with 21 bases in the middle. The CDR3: CASSPPLAGPREQFF. CDR3 DNA: TGTGCCAGCAGCCCACCCCTCGCGGGTCCGCGGGAGCAGTTCTTC.

The V and J genes are TRBV6-1 and TRBJ1-1; perhaps TRBD1 as D (5 bases). Germline V gene sequence: CDR1 MNHNS, CDR2 SASEGT. The CDR3 totals 14 residues. V lost 6 bases, J lost 0 bases, and 11 bases lay in between. The CDR3 spells CASSKTAMNTEAFF. CDR3 DNA sequence: TGTGCCAGCAGCAAGACAGCGATGAACACTGAAGCTTTCTTT.

The chain uses TRBV20-1 and TRBJ1-6; D is perhaps TRBD1 (6 bases). The CDR3 extends over 17 amino acids. The ends were cut back, 6 bases at V and 6 bases at J, with 24 bases in the middle. Per germline, CDR1 DFQATT and CDR2 SNEGSKA (reference sequence). The CDR3 sequence is CSAPGGSLTGINSPLHF. Here the CDR3 DNA reads TGCAGTGCCCCTGGGGGGAGCCTAACAGGGATTAATTCACCCCTCCACTTT.

This clonotype was observed at least ten times. The genes are TRBV12-3 or TRBV12-4 and TRBJ1-2; TRBD1 agrees at 9 bases. This CDR3 contains 14 residues. The ends lost 7 bases at V and 8 bases at J; junction bases unmatched: 11. CDR3 sequence: CASTTQGAYEGYTF. The CDR3 coding sequence is TGTGCCAGCACGACACAGGGGGCGTATGAGGGCTACACCTTC.

This clonotype is medium-sized by share. DNA for the CDR3: TGTGCCAGCACAGGGGGATTTGAAGCTTTCTTT. Translating gives CASTGGFEAFF. The genes are TRBV28 and TRBJ1-1; TRBD1 agrees at 7 bases. V was clipped by 7 bases and J by 7 bases; unmatched bases: 3. This CDR3 is built from 11 residues. Germline CDR1 reads MDHEN; CDR2 reads SYDVKM.

The chain carries TRBV20-1 and TRBJ2-3, with D unresolved. CDR3 length equals 14 residues. Germline-derived CDR1 and CDR2 are DFQATT and SNEGSKA (reference sequence). V was cut by 6 bases and J by 2 bases, with 15 bases left in between. CDR3 amino acids: CSARPRPVTDTQYF. In DNA form, the CDR3 reads TGCAGTGCCAGGCCCCGGCCAGTCACAGATACGCAGTATTTT.

The V gene is TRBV27, the J gene TRBJ1-5; D gene uncertain. Between the trimmed V and J ends, which lost 9 bases and 5 bases, there was a span of 14 bases. The CDR3 is 13 residues long. Looked up from germline, CDR1 is MNHEY and CDR2 is SMNVEV (reference sequence). In nucleotides, the CDR3 is TGTGCCAGTCTAAAAGGGAACCATCAGCCCCAGCATTTT. The encoded protein is CASLKGNHQPQHF.

This clonotype was recorded many times. The J gene is TRBJ2-7, the V gene TRBV19; D is uncertain. The CDR3 runs to 13 residues. In germline, CDR1 is LNHDA, CDR2 SQIVND (reference sequence). The germline V and J ends were trimmed by 5 bases and 2 bases, with 10 bases remaining between them. The CDR3 region is CASSATSPYEQYF. The DNA for the CDR3 is TGTGCCAGTAGTGCCACTTCCCCCTACGAGCAGTACTTC.

The genes are TRBV7-6 and TRBJ2-1; TRBD1 matches at 7 bases. Losses at the gene ends were 2 bases for V and 8 bases for J; bases not matched to a gene: 9. The CDR3 is 15 residues long. Germline CDR1 reads SGHVS; CDR2 reads FNYEAQ. CDR3 loop: CASSLTGARYDEQFF. As DNA, the CDR3 is TGTGCCAGCAGCTTAACAGGGGCCCGCTATGATGAGCAGTTCTTC. The whole variable domain, remainder taken from reference TRBV7-6 and TRBJ2-1, is GAGVSQSPRYKVTKRGQDVALRCDPISGHVSLYWYRQALGQGPEFLTYFNYEAQQDKSGLPNDRFSAERPEGSISTLTIQRTEQRDSAMYRCASSLTGARYDEQFFGPGTRLTVL.

A remark on this clonotype: One end of the junction fails to match germline, which may point to a read error. The chain has TRBV6-5 and TRBJ1-1; unclear D gene. The CDR3 is made up of 12 amino acids. Germline V gene data show CDR1 as MNHEY and CDR2 as SVGAGI. In nucleotides, the CDR3 is TGTGCCAGCAGGGAATTGAACACTGAAGCTTTTTTT. Translated: CASRELNTEAFF.

This clonotype was counted a single time. V usage is TRBV7-9 and J usage is TRBJ2-7; D not certain. V lost 0 bases and J lost 5, with 11 bases in between. Germline CDR1 and CDR2: SEHNR and FQNEAQ (reference sequence). This CDR3 region has 14 residues. The CDR3 loop reads CASSLAYVFHEQYF. The CDR3 bases are TGTGCCAGCAGCTTAGCTTACGTTTTCCACGAGCAGTACTTC.

This rearrangement joins TRBV24-1 to TRBJ2-1, with D possibly TRBD1 on 6 matching bases. There are 13 residues in the CDR3. CDR1 KGHDR and CDR2 SFDVKD come from the germline V gene. Deletions cut 10 bases from V and 7 bases from J, with 16 bases between. As DNA, the CDR3 is TGTGCCACTTCCCAGGGGCCGCAGAATGAGCAGTTCTTC. This encodes CATSQGPQNEQFF.

About this clonotype itself: A much larger clone differs by one base, so this may be a read error. The V and J genes are TRBV7-2 and TRBJ2-1; D may be TRBD1 (5 bases). This CDR3 spans 15 amino acids. Germline CDR1 reads SGHTA; CDR2 reads FQGNSA. Trimming stripped 5 bases from V and 10 bases from J, with 21 bases between. The CDR3 spells CASSGRQFSPYEQFF. CDR3 in DNA: TGTGCCAGCAGCGGAAGACAGTTCTCTCCGTACGAGCAGTTCTTC.

The V call is TRBV7-6, the J call TRBJ2-5; 7 bases map to TRBD1. Trimming at V came to 2 bases and at J to 6 bases, leaving 9 bases not matched to a gene. The germline V gene encodes CDR1 SGHVS and CDR2 FNYEAQ. This CDR3 has 15 amino acids. The CDR3 protein is CASSLTGARSQTQYF. CDR3 sequence (DNA): TGTGCCAGCAGCTTAACAGGGGCCAGGTCGCAGACCCAGTACTTC.

V usage is TRBV6-2 or TRBV6-3 and J usage is TRBJ2-3, with TRBD2 identical over 10 bases. The CDR3 has 14 residues. Germline V gene sequence: CDR1 MNHEY, CDR2 SVGEGT. The V gene end was trimmed by 6 bases and the J gene end by 4 bases; junction bases not matched to a gene: 4. CDR3 in DNA: TGTGCCAGCAGCCTTGGGACTAGCGCAGATACGCAGTATTTT. It specifies CASSLGTSADTQYF.